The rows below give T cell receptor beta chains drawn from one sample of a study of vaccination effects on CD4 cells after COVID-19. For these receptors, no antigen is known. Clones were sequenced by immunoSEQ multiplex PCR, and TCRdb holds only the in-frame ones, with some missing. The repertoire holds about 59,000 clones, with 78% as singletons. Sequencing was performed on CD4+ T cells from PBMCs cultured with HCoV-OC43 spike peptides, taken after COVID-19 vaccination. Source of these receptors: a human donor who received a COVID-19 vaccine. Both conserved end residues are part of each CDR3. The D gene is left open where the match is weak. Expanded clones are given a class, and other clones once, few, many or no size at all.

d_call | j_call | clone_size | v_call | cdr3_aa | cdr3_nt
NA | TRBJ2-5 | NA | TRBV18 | CASSSQETQYF | TGTGCCAGCTCGTCCCAAGAGACCCAGTACTTC
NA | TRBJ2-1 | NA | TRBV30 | CAWRKIARTYNEQFF | TGTGCCTGGCGGAAGATAGCGCGAACCTACAATGAGCAGTTCTTC
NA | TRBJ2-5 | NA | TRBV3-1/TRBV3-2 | CASSPGTSTQYF | TGTGCCAGCAGCCCTGGCACGAGTACCCAGTACTTC
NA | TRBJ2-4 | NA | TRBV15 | CATSRDLGGLKNIQYF | TGTGCCACCAGCAGAGACCTTGGTGGGCTCAAAAACATTCAGTACTTC
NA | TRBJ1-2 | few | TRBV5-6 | CASSLAGDTRFF | TGTGCCAGCAGCTTGGCCGGTGACACTCGATTCTTC
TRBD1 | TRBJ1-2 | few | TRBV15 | CATSRNRGPVYGYTF | TGTGCCACCAGCCGAAACAGGGGGCCAGTCTATGGCTACACCTTC
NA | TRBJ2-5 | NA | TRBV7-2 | CASSRQGPPETQYF | TGTGCCAGCAGCCGTCAGGGGCCCCCAGAGACCCAGTACTTC
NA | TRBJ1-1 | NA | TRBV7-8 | CASSGWRTEAFF | TGTGCCAGCAGTGGTTGGCGCACTGAAGCTTTCTTT
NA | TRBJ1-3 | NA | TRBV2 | CASSGGEWAGNTIYF | TGTGCCAGCAGTGGGGGAGAGTGGGCTGGAAACACCATATATTTT
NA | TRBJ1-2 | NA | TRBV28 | CASSSSPRVDGYTF | TGTGCCAGCAGTTCCTCCCCGCGGGTCGATGGCTACACCTTC
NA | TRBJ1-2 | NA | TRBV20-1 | CSASSLELGGGYGYTF | TGCAGTGCTAGTTCCCTAGAGTTAGGAGGGGGATATGGCTACACCTTC
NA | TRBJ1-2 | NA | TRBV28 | CASSPDSYGYTF | TGTGCCAGCAGCCCAGACAGCTATGGCTACACCTTC
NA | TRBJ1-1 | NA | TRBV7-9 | CASSLRQDKKNTEAFF | TGTGCCAGCAGCTTAAGACAGGATAAAAAGAACACTGAAGCTTTCTTT
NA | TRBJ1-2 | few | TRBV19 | CASSISGGRGYGYTF | TGTGCCAGTAGTATATCCGGGGGGCGCGGCTATGGCTACACCTTC
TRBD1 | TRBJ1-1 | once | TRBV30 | CAWTTQGLGTEAFF | TGTGCCTGGACTACACAGGGGTTGGGCACTGAAGCTTTCTTT
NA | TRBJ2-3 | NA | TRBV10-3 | CAISESLTGGTDTQYF | TGTGCCATCAGTGAGTCTCTGACGGGGGGCACAGATACGCAGTATTTT
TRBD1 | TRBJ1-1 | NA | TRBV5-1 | CASSPDRMNTEAFF | TGCGCCAGCAGCCCGGACAGGATGAACACTGAAGCTTTCTTT
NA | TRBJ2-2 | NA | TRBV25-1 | CASSPVQGWVRTGELFF | TGTGCCAGCAGCCCCGTTCAGGGCTGGGTACGGACCGGGGAGCTGTTTTTT
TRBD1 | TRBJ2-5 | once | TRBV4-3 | CASSQDRDREGGTQYF | TGCGCCAGCAGCCAAGATCGGGACAGGGAAGGTGGGACCCAGTACTTC
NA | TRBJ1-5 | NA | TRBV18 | CASSLDTYQPQHF | TGTGCCAGCTCGCTAGACACCTATCAGCCCCAGCATTTT
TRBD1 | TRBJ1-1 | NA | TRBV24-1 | CATSETGQGNTEAFF | TGTGCCACCAGTGAGACGGGACAGGGGAACACTGAAGCTTTCTTT
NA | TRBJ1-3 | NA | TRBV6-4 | CASSRDIFDTIYF | TGTGCCAGCAGTCGGGATATCTTTGACACCATATATTTT
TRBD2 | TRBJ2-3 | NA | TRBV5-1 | CASSLVPGGPVSTDTQYF | TGCGCCAGCAGCTTGGTCCCGGGGGGGCCCGTAAGCACAGATACGCAGTATTTT
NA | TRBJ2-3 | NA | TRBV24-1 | CATSDAGQTTDTQYF | TGTGCCACCAGTGATGCAGGACAGACCACAGATACGCAGTATTTT
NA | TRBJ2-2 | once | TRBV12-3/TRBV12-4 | CASSPGNTGELFF | TGTGCCAGCAGTCCTGGGAACACCGGGGAGCTGTTTTTT
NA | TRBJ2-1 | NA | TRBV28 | CASSLNRDYNEQFF | TGTGCCAGCAGTTTGAACAGGGACTACAATGAGCAGTTCTTC
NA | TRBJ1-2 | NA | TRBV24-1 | CATSRDLRDGYTF | TGTGCCACGTCCCGGGACTTAAGGGATGGCTACACCTTC
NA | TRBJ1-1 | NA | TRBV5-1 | CASSPLRGADTEAFF | TGCGCCAGCAGCCCCCTTCGGGGCGCCGACACTGAAGCTTTCTTT
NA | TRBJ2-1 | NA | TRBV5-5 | CASSLGSRGNEQFF | TGTGCCAGCAGCTTGGGAAGCAGGGGCAATGAGCAGTTCTTC
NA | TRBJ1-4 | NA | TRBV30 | CATTRPGEKLFF | TGTGCCACCACCAGGCCTGGTGAAAAACTGTTTTTT
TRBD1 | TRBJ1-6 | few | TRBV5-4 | CASSPTGADSPLHF | TGTGCCAGCAGCCCGACAGGGGCGGACTCACCCCTCCACTTT
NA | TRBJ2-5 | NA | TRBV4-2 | CASSQEIPGGGETQYF | TGTGCCAGCAGCCAAGAGATCCCAGGGGGAGGGGAGACCCAGTACTTC
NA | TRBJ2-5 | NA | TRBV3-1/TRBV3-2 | CASALGRGETQYF | TGTGCCAGCGCTCTGGGCAGGGGCGAGACCCAGTACTTC
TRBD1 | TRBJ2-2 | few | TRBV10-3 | CAINPGQGVPGELFF | TGTGCCATCAACCCGGGACAGGGGGTTCCCGGGGAGCTGTTTTTT
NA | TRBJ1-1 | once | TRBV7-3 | CASSPDGYITEAFF | TGTGCCAGCAGCCCGGATGGGTATATCACTGAAGCTTTCTTT
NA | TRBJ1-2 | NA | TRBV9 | CASSLDVNYGYTF | TGTGCCAGCAGCCTCGACGTGAACTATGGCTACACCTTC
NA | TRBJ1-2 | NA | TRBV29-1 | CSVDRDTANYGYTF | TGCAGCGTTGACAGGGACACCGCTAACTATGGCTACACCTTC
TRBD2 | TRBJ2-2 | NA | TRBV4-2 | CASSQERGGGTGELFF | TGTGCCAGCAGCCAAGAGCGGGGGGGCGGCACCGGGGAGCTGTTTTTT
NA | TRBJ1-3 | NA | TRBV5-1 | CASSLDHPSGNTIYF | TGCGCCAGCAGCTTGGATCACCCCTCTGGAAACACCATATATTTT
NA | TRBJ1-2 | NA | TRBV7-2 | CASSLGAWNGYTF | TGTGCCAGCAGCTTAGGAGCTTGGAATGGCTACACCTTC
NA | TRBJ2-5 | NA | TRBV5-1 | CASSLGVTETQYF | TGCGCCAGCAGCTTGGGTGTTACAGAGACCCAGTACTTC
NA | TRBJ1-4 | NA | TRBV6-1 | CASSEMGSFANEKLFF | TGTGCCAGCAGTGAAATGGGGTCATTTGCTAATGAAAAACTGTTTTTT
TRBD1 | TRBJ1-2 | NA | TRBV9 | CASSSHKVQGARGYTF | TGTGCCAGCAGCTCACATAAAGTACAGGGGGCGCGTGGCTACACCTTC
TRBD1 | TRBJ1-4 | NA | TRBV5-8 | CASSTGDSLRNEKLFF | TGTGCCAGCAGCACCGGGGACAGTCTGCGAAATGAAAAACTGTTTTTT
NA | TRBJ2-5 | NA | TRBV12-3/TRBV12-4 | CASSTTGFGTQYF | TGTGCCAGCAGTACAACAGGGTTCGGGACCCAGTACTTC
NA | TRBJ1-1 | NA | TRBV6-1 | CASSEGGHLNTEAFF | TGTGCCAGCAGTGAAGGGGGTCATCTGAACACTGAAGCTTTCTTT
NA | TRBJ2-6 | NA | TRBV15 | CATSRDPAIPSGANVLTF | TGTGCCACCAGCAGAGATCCAGCTATTCCCTCTGGGGCCAACGTCCTGACTTTC
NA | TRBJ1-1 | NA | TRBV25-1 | CASSGSGRYEAFF | TGTGCCAGCAGTGGCTCAGGGAGGTATGAAGCTTTCTTT